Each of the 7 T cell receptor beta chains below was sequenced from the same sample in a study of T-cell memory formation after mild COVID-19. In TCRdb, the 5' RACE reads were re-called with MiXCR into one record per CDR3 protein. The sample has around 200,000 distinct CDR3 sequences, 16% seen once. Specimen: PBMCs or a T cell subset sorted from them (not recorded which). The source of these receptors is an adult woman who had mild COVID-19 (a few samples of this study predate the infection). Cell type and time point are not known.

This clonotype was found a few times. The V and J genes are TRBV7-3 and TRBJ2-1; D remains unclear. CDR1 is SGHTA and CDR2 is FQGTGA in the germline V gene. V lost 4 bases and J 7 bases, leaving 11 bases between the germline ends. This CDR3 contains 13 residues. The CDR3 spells CASSSASENEQFF. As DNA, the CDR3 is TGTGCCAGCAGCTCCGCTTCTGAAAATGAGCAGTTCTTC.

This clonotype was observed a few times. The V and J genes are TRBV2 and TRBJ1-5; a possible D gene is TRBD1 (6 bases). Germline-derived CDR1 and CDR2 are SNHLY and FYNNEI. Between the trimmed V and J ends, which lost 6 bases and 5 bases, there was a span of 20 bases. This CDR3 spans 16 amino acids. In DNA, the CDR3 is TGTGCCAGCAGCGCAGGGGCAGGGGCTAGGGATCAGCCCCAGCATTTT. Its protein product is CASSAGAGARDQPQHF.

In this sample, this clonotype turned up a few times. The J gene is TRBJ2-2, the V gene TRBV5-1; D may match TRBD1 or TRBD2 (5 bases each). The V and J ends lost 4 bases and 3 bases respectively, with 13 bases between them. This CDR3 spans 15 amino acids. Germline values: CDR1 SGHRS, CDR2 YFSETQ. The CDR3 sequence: CASSHRGAYTGELFF. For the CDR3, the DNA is TGCGCCAGCAGCCACAGAGGGGCGTACACCGGGGAGCTGTTTTTT.

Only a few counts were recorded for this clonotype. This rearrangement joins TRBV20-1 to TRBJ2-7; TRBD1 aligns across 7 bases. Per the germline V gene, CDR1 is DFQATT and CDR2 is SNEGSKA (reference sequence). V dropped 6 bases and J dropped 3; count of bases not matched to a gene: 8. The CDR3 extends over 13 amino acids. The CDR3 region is CSATTGENYEQYF. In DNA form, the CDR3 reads TGCAGTGCGACCACAGGGGAGAACTACGAGCAGTACTTC.

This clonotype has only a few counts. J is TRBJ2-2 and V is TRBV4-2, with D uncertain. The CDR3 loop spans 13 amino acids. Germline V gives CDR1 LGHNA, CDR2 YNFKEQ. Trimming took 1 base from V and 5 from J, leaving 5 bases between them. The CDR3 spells CASSQVRTGELFF. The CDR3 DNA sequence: TGTGCCAGCAGCCAAGTGCGGACCGGGGAGCTGTTTTTT.

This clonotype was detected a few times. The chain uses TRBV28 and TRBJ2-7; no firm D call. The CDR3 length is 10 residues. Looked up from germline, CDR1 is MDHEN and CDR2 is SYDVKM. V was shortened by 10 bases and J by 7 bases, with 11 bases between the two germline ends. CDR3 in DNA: TGTGCCACCTCACTGCGGGAGCAGTACTTC. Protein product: CATSLREQYF.

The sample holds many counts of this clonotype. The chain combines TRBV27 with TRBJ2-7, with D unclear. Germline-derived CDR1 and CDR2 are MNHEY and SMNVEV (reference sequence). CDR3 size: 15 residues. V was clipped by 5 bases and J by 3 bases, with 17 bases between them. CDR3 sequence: CASSPNLATNYEQYF. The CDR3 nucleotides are TGTGCCAGCAGTCCCAACCTGGCAACAAACTACGAGCAGTACTTC.